A selection of T cell receptor beta chains follows, all from one sample in a study of CD8+CD57+ T cells in acquired aplastic anemia. TCRdb itself ran the reads through MiXCR, one entry per CDR3 protein. The sample has about 210,000 distinct CDR3 sequences, around 60% seen once. The sequenced material came from sorted CD4+, CD8+, or CD8+CD57+ T cells (not recorded which) from PBMCs. Receptors were obtained from a human donor in good health. CDR3s include the opening cysteine and the closing phenylalanine or tryptophan. D genes are given only for firm matches. Size values are once, few and many counts, or a class for expanded clones, and some rows have none.

V gene: TRBV24-1; clone size: -; D gene: -; J gene: TRBJ2-3; CDR3 protein: CATSDTPKPLPGAQYF; CDR3 DNA: TGTGCCACCAGTGATACCCCAAAGCCCCTCCCGGGTGCGCAGTATTTT
V gene: TRBV7-6; clone size: -; D gene: TRBD2; J gene: TRBJ2-1; CDR3 protein: CASSLAGGGWEQFF; CDR3 DNA: TGTGCCAGCAGCTTAGCGGGGGGGGGTTGGGAGCAGTTCTTC
V gene: TRBV7-2; clone size: -; D gene: -; J gene: TRBJ2-7; CDR3 protein: CASSLNRVYEQYF; CDR3 DNA: TGTGCCAGCAGCTTGAACAGGGTCTACGAGCAGTACTTC
V gene: TRBV5-1; clone size: -; D gene: -; J gene: TRBJ2-7; CDR3 protein: CASSLSISYEQYF; CDR3 DNA: TGCGCCAGCAGCTTGAGCATTTCCTACGAGCAGTACTTC
V gene: TRBV19; clone size: -; D gene: TRBD1; J gene: TRBJ1-1; CDR3 protein: CASQRTGALMNTEAFF; CDR3 DNA: TGTGCCAGTCAAAGGACAGGGGCGCTCATGAACACTGAAGCTTTCTTT
V gene: TRBV7-4; clone size: -; D gene: -; J gene: TRBJ2-7; CDR3 protein: CASSLRQGSSYEQYF; CDR3 DNA: TGTGCCAGCAGCTTACGCCAGGGGAGCTCCTACGAGCAGTACTTC
V gene: TRBV20-1; clone size: -; D gene: -; J gene: TRBJ1-4; CDR3 protein: CSARDILTLSSMIF; CDR3 DNA: TGCAGTGCTAGAGATATCCTGACGCTCAGCAGTATGATTTTT
V gene: TRBV7-8; clone size: once; D gene: TRBD2; J gene: TRBJ2-7; CDR3 protein: CASSSPLAGEDNEQYF; CDR3 DNA: TGTGCCAGCAGCTCCCCTCTAGCGGGAGAGGACAACGAGCAGTACTTC
V gene: TRBV7-3; clone size: -; D gene: -; J gene: TRBJ2-5; CDR3 protein: CASSPRLGAQWETQYF; CDR3 DNA: TGTGCCAGCAGCCCGCGACTTGGAGCCCAGTGGGAGACCCAGTACTTC
V gene: TRBV9; clone size: -; D gene: -; J gene: TRBJ2-1; CDR3 protein: CASSVLGSYNEQFF; CDR3 DNA: TGTGCCAGCAGCGTTCTGGGCTCCTACAATGAGCAGTTCTTC
V gene: TRBV7-3; clone size: -; D gene: TRBD1; J gene: TRBJ2-7; CDR3 protein: CASSGQGSHEQYF; CDR3 DNA: TGTGCCAGCAGCGGACAGGGTTCCCACGAGCAGTACTTC
V gene: TRBV7-9; clone size: many; D gene: -; J gene: TRBJ2-5; CDR3 protein: CASSPLGPQETQYF; CDR3 DNA: TGTGCCAGCAGCCCCCTTGGGCCCCAGGAGACCCAGTACTTC